A single sample is the source of the 32 T cell receptor beta chains below, sequenced in a study of cytomegalovirus exposure and HLA in healthy donors. Amplification used 60 Vbeta primers and 13 Jbeta primers. TCRdb's table, derived via immunoSEQ multiplex PCR, lists solely in-frame clones and lacks some. The table lists roughly 31,000 clones. The sequencing input was PBMCs. Every receptor here comes from a man aged 25-45 years in good health and CMV-seronegative.

V is TRBV30 and J is TRBJ2-7; D gene uncertain. V lost 5 bases and J lost 0, with 11 bases in between. The CDR3 sequence is 13 residues long. Germline CDR1 is GTSNPN and CDR2 is SVGIG (reference sequence). The CDR3 sequence is CAWAARSSYEQYF. DNA for the CDR3: TGTGCCTGGGCCGCGAGGAGCTCCTACGAGCAGTACTTC.

The chain carries TRBV27 and TRBJ2-7, with a possible D match to TRBD2 (6 bases). Per the germline V gene, CDR1 is MNHEY and CDR2 is SMNVEV (reference sequence). The CDR3 loop spans 14 amino acids. Trimming pared 4 bases from V and 3 bases from J, leaving 13 bases between. The CDR3 sequence is CASSYGGERYEQYF. CDR3 bases: TGTGCCAGCAGTTATGGCGGGGAACGCTACGAGCAGTACTTC.

The rearrangement uses TRBV5-1 and TRBJ2-4; 10 bases match TRBD2. The CDR3 sequence is 14 residues long. Germline-derived CDR1 and CDR2 are SGHRS and YFSETQ. J was trimmed by 6 bases and V by 4 bases; bases with no gene match: 4. Written as DNA, the CDR3 is TGCGCCAGCAGCACCTCTAGCGGGGGAAACATTCAGTACTTC. This gives the protein CASSTSSGGNIQYF.

The chain recombines TRBV7-9 with TRBJ2-5; D ambiguous. The CDR3 runs 14 residues. V was cut by 6 bases and J by 5 bases, with 16 bases left in between. CDR1 is SEHNR, CDR2 FQNEAQ, per germline (reference sequence). CDR3 sequence reads: CASSPSTTRETQYF. The CDR3 DNA is TGTGCCAGCAGTCCCTCGACAACCAGGGAGACCCAGTACTTC.

V gene TRBV29-1 combines with J gene TRBJ2-6, with D possibly TRBD1 on 5 matching bases. The CDR3 has 13 residues. Germline CDR1 reads SQVTM; CDR2 reads ANQGSEA. Trimming cost V 6 bases and J 0 bases, with 6 bases left between them. This chain's CDR3 is CSVTVSGANVLTF. CDR3 DNA sequence: TGCAGCGTGACAGTCTCTGGGGCCAACGTCCTGACTTTC.

The J gene is TRBJ1-1, the V gene TRBV6-6, with TRBD1 identical over 7 bases. The CDR3 has 15 amino acids. V was clipped by 6 bases and J by 0 bases; unmatched bases: 7. Germline V CDR1 and CDR2: MNHNY, SVGAGI (reference sequence). CDR3: CASRGQGGMNTEAFF. The CDR3, as DNA: TGTGCCAGCAGGGGTCAAGGGGGCATGAACACTGAAGCTTTCTTT.

V is TRBV7-9 and J is TRBJ2-5; TRBD2 aligns across 8 bases. V shed 3 bases, J shed 7 bases, and the junction held 7 bases outside the gene matches. This CDR3 has 14 amino acids. The germline CDR1 and CDR2 sequences are SEHNR and FQNEAQ (reference sequence). The CDR3 region is CASSLAGGEGTQYF. The CDR3 coding sequence is TGTGCCAGCAGCTTGGCGGGAGGCGAAGGGACCCAGTACTTC.

V usage is TRBV20-1 and J usage is TRBJ2-2, with a weak D call TRBD1 (5 bases). V lost 1 base to trimming and J lost 8 bases, with 5 bases between them. Germline assignment: CDR1 DFQATT and CDR2 SNEGSKA (reference sequence). The CDR3 sequence is 11 residues long. The CDR3 protein is CSARGQGELFF. The CDR3 DNA follows: TGCAGTGCTAGAGGACAGGGGGAGCTGTTTTTT.

The V gene is TRBV2, the J gene TRBJ2-1; 7 bases are a match to TRBD1. Trimming removed 8 bases from V and 6 bases from J; junction bases left unmatched: 4. This CDR3 comprises 12 residues. CDR1 and CDR2 (germline): SNHLY, FYNNEI. DNA for the CDR3: TGTGCCAGCCACGACAGGGCCAATGAGCAGTTCTTC. The encoded protein is CASHDRANEQFF.

This chain joins TRBV7-2 and TRBJ2-1, with 8 bases fitting TRBD1. There are 15 residues in the CDR3. Germline V gene data show CDR1 as SGHTA and CDR2 as FQGNSA. V lost 5 bases and J lost 1; bases outside the gene matches: 4. This chain's CDR3 is CASSLGQGSYNEQFF. CDR3 DNA sequence: TGTGCCAGCAGCCTAGGACAGGGTTCCTACAATGAGCAGTTCTTC.

The chain combines TRBV7-2 with TRBJ2-3; a possible D gene is TRBD2 (7 bases). Trimming stripped 2 bases from V and 6 bases from J, with 15 bases between. Germline V lookup: CDR1 SGHTA, CDR2 FQGNSA. The CDR3 totals 15 residues. CDR3 in DNA: TGTGCCAGCAGCTTATGGTCGGGGGGCCCCGATACGCAGTATTTT. Protein product: CASSLWSGGPDTQYF.

The chain joins TRBV5-1 to TRBJ1-1; D might be TRBD1 (5 bases). There are 14 residues in the CDR3. Per germline, CDR1 SGHRS and CDR2 YFSETQ. V lost 1 base, J lost 4 bases, and 11 bases lay in between. CDR3 nucleotide sequence: TGCGCCAGCAGCTTGCGCGGGGGTGGCACTGAAGCTTTCTTT. Its protein product is CASSLRGGGTEAFF.

The chain recombines TRBV5-1 with TRBJ2-3, with 12 bases identical to TRBD2. Germline loops: CDR1 SGHRS, CDR2 YFSETQ. Trimming took 3 bases from V and 11 from J; bases not matched to a gene: 1. The CDR3 length is 12 residues. The CDR3 region has the DNA TGCGCCAGCAGCTCTAGCGGGAGGGAGCAGTATTTT. Encoded protein: CASSSSGREQYF.

This chain joins TRBV29-1 and TRBJ1-5; D is perhaps TRBD1 (5 bases). The germline V gene encodes CDR1 SQVTM and CDR2 ANQGSEA. The CDR3 spans 13 residues. V dropped 1 base and J dropped 6 bases, with 10 bases sitting between them. The CDR3 loop reads CSVEVGEGQPQHF. The CDR3 DNA reads as TGCAGCGTTGAAGTAGGGGAAGGTCAGCCCCAGCATTTT.

The chain combines TRBV30 with TRBJ2-3; 8 bases are shared with TRBD2. The J segment lost 6 bases and the V segment lost 2 bases, leaving 10 bases of the junction unmatched. From germline, CDR1 is GTSNPN and CDR2 SVGIG (reference sequence). The CDR3 is 15 residues long. This chain's CDR3 is CAWSIRGGGIDTQYF. CDR3 sequence (DNA): TGTGCCTGGAGTATCCGGGGGGGAGGGATTGATACGCAGTATTTT.

The genes are TRBV19 and TRBJ2-5; a weak D match, TRBD1 (6 bases). The J call is uncertain, as TRBJ2-7 better fits the DNA end. The CDR3 runs to 16 residues. CDR1 is LNHDA, CDR2 SQIVND, per germline (reference sequence). This CDR3 is CASSRGGILSSYEQYF. CDR3 DNA sequence: TGTGCCAGTAGTAGAGGGGGAATCCTTAGCTCCTACGAGCAGTACTTC.

J is TRBJ2-3 and V is TRBV5-1, with TRBD2 matching 9 bases. J was trimmed by 0 bases and V by 4 bases; bases with no gene match: 6. This CDR3 spans 16 amino acids. In germline, CDR1 is SGHRS, CDR2 YFSETQ. The CDR3 loop reads CASSPASGASTDTQYF. The CDR3 DNA reads TGCGCCAGCAGCCCCGCTAGCGGGGCCAGCACAGATACGCAGTATTTT. Full variable domain (missing parts from reference TRBV5-1 and TRBJ2-3): KAGVTQTPRYLIKTRGQQVTLSCSPISGHRSVSWYQQTPGQGLQFLFEYFSETQRNKGNFPGRFSGRQFSNSRSEMNVSTLELGDSALYLCASSPASGASTDTQYFGPGTRLTVL.

J is TRBJ2-3 and V is TRBV6-4; 7 nucleotides align to TRBD1. Germline V lookup: CDR1 MRHNA, CDR2 SNTAGT. Germline trimming cut 2 bases from V and 4 bases from J; bases unmatched to any gene: 3. The CDR3 sequence is 14 residues long. This CDR3 reads CASSDGQGADTQYF. For the CDR3, the DNA is TGTGCCAGCAGTGACGGGCAGGGGGCAGATACGCAGTATTTT.

The V call is TRBV9, the J call TRBJ2-1, with 15 positions matching TRBD2. With V trimmed by 4 bases and J by 1 base, 9 bases remained unmatched. Per germline, CDR1 SGDLS and CDR2 YYNGEE. This CDR3 comprises 19 residues. The CDR3 sequence: CASSLGLAGGGLSYNEQFF. CDR3 coding DNA: TGTGCCAGCAGCCTGGGACTAGCGGGAGGAGGGTTGTCCTACAATGAGCAGTTCTTC.

The chain employs TRBV28 and TRBJ2-6; D possibly corresponds to TRBD1 (5 bases). The CDR3 spans 15 residues. Trimming left V 7 bases short and J 3 bases short, with 13 bases between. Germline-derived CDR1 and CDR2 are MDHEN and SYDVKM. The CDR3 DNA follows: TGTGCCAGCATCCTAAGGGGTGGTGGGGCCAACGTCCTGACTTTC. Translated, it gives CASILRGGGANVLTF.

V is TRBV5-1 and J is TRBJ1-2; D remains unclear. The germline V and J ends were trimmed by 5 bases and 1 base, with 12 bases remaining between them. CDR1 and CDR2 (germline): SGHRS, YFSETQ. The CDR3 spans 14 residues. The chain's CDR3 is CASSLSDNNYGYTF. The DNA for the CDR3 is TGCGCCAGCAGTCTGTCAGACAATAACTATGGCTACACCTTC.

V is TRBV28 and J is TRBJ2-7; D may be TRBD2 (5 bases). V was trimmed by 3 bases and J by 2 bases, leaving 14 bases between them. Per germline, CDR1 MDHEN and CDR2 SYDVKM. This CDR3 is built from 15 residues. CDR3 DNA sequence: TGTGCCAGCAGTTTGGAAGGGCGGGCAGCCTACGAGCAGTACTTC. This sequence encodes CASSLEGRAAYEQYF.

The CDR3 protein is CASSLDVRRSRGYF. The CDR3 coding sequence is TGCGCCAGCAGCTTGGATGTGCGCAGGAGCCGGGGGTACTTC. The chain couples TRBV5-1 to TRBJ2-7; perhaps TRBD2 as D (5 bases). With 0 bases removed from V and 12 bases from J, the gap between germline ends came to 19 bases. This CDR3 contains 14 residues. Germline V CDR1 and CDR2: SGHRS, YFSETQ.

The chain couples TRBV10-3 to TRBJ2-5, with D hard to call. Germline V gene lookup returns CDR1 ENHRY and CDR2 SYGVKD. Between the trimmed V and J ends, which lost 2 bases and 5 bases, there was a span of 12 bases. This CDR3 spans 14 amino acids. Here the CDR3 reads CAISERREKETQYF. DNA for the CDR3: TGTGCCATCAGTGAGAGGAGAGAAAAGGAGACCCAGTACTTC.

The CDR3 nucleotides are TGTGCCAGCAGCCAAGGCTTTACTAGCGGCTACGAGCAGTACTTC. This sequence encodes CASSQGFTSGYEQYF. The chain recombines TRBV4-2 with TRBJ2-5; 8 bases map to TRBD2. The J call is doubtful: the DNA matches TRBJ2-7 better. The CDR3 is 15 amino acids. Germline CDR1 is LGHNA and CDR2 is YNFKEQ.

V is TRBV4-3 and J is TRBJ2-3; 9 bases line up with TRBD2. Germline V gene lookup returns CDR1 LGHNA and CDR2 YSLEER. J was trimmed by 5 bases and V by 1 base; bases with no gene match: 4. This CDR3 is built from 15 residues. The CDR3 is CASSQGNSGGDTQYF. DNA for the CDR3: TGCGCCAGCAGCCAAGGAAATAGCGGGGGAGATACGCAGTATTTT.

This chain connects TRBV7-2 to TRBJ1-2, with 11 bases matching TRBD1. The CDR3 is made up of 15 amino acids. After removal of 5 bases from V and 6 bases from J, the junction contained 8 bases not matched to a gene. Germline V gene sequence: CDR1 SGHTA, CDR2 FQGNSA. The CDR3 reads CASSRRTGGGDGYTF. CDR3 sequence (DNA): TGTGCCAGCAGCCGCCGGACAGGGGGCGGGGATGGCTACACCTTC. Combining the CDR3 with reference TRBV7-2 and TRBJ1-2 gives the whole variable domain GAGVSQSPSNKVTEKGKDVELRCDPISGHTALYWYRQSLGQGLEFLIYFQGNSAPDKSGLPSDRFSAERTGGSVSTLTIQRTQQEDSAVYLCASSRRTGGGDGYTFGSGTRLTVV.

The V call is TRBV10-3, the J call TRBJ1-6, with 12 bases lining up with TRBD1. CDR1 and CDR2 from the germline V gene are ENHRY and SYGVKD. There are 16 residues in the CDR3. The J segment lost 10 bases and the V segment lost 6 bases, leaving 10 bases of the junction unmatched. The CDR3, as DNA: TGTGCCATCAGCGGGACAGGGGGCAAAGTAGGATCACCCCTCCACTTT. This codes for CAISGTGGKVGSPLHF.

For this clone: Germline and junction disagree at one end, which may indicate a read error. The V and J genes are TRBV30 and TRBJ2-1; possibly TRBD1 for D (5 bases). The CDR3 is made up of 13 amino acids. In germline, CDR1 is GTSNPN, CDR2 SVGIG (reference sequence). CDR3 region: CAWTGFSHNEQFF. The CDR3 nucleotides read TGTGCCTGGACAGGGTTCTCCCACAATGAGCAGTTCTTC.

V usage is TRBV4-3 and J usage is TRBJ1-2; 8 bases are shared with TRBD1. CDR3 length: 15 residues. Germline V gene lookup returns CDR1 LGHNA and CDR2 YSLEER. V was pared by 1 base and J by 4 bases, with 5 bases of the junction left unmatched. The DNA for the CDR3 is TGCGCCAGCAGCCAAGGGGTGGGGACAGGCTATGGCTACACCTTC. This encodes CASSQGVGTGYGYTF.

The chain employs TRBV7-2 and TRBJ1-6; 7 bases are a match to TRBD1. V trimming: 1 base; J trimming: 10 bases; junction bases outside the gene matches: 1. CDR1 and CDR2 (germline): SGHTA, FQGNSA. The CDR3 is 13 amino acids. CDR3 in DNA: TGTGCCAGCAGCTTAGGGGGACAGTCACCCCTCCACTTT. Protein product: CASSLGGQSPLHF. Complete variable domain (other parts from reference TRBV7-2 and TRBJ1-6): GAGVSQSPSNKVTEKGKDVELRCDPISGHTALYWYRQSLGQGLEFLIYFQGNSAPDKSGLPSDRFSAERTGGSVSTLTIQRTQQEDSAVYLCASSLGGQSPLHFGNGTRLTVT.

V and J are TRBV6-4 and TRBJ2-7; 7 bases map to TRBD1. V lost 6 bases to trimming and J lost 0 bases; unmatched junction nucleotides: 2. CDR1 is MRHNA and CDR2 is SNTAGT in the germline V gene. The CDR3 totals 13 residues. Here the CDR3 DNA reads TGTGCCAGCAGACAGGGGCCCTCCTACGAGCAGTACTTC. Translating gives CASRQGPSYEQYF.